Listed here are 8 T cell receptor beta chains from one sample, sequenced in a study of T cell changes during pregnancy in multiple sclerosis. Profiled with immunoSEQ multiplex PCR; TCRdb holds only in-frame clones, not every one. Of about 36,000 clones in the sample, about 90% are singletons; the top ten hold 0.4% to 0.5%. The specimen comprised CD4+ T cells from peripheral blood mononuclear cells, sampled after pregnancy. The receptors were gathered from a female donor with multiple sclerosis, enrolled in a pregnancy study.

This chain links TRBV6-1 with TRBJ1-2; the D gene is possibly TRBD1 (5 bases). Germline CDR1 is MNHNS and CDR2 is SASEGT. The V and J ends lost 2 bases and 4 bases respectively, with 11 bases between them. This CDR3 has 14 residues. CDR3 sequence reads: CASSETRQGYGYTF. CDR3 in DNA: TGTGCCAGCAGTGAAACTCGGCAGGGCTATGGCTACACCTTC.

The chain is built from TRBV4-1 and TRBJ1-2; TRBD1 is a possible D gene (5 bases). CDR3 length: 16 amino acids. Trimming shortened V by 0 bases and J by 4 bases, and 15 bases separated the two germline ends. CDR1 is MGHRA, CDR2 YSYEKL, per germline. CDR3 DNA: TGCGCCAGCAGCCAAGATTCGGCAGGGTTAGGCTATGGCTACACCTTC. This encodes CASSQDSAGLGYGYTF.

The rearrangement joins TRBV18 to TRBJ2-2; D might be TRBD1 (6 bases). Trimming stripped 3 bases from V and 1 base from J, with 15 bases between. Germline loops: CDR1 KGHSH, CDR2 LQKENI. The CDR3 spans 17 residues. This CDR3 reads CASSPLGGRMNTGELFF. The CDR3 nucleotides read TGTGCCAGCTCACCTCTAGGGGGACGAATGAACACCGGGGAGCTGTTTTTT.

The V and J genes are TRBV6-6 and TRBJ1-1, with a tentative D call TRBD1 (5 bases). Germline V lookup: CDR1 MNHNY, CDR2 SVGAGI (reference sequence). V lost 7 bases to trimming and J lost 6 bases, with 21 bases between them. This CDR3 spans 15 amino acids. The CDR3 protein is CASNPPGGGISEAFF. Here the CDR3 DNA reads TGTGCCAGCAATCCCCCCGGGGGGGGTATTTCTGAAGCTTTCTTT.

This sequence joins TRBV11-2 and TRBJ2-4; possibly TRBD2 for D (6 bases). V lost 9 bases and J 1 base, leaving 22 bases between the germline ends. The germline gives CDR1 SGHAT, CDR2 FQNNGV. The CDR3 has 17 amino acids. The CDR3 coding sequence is TGTGCCAGTACCCCCTCTCCGGAGGGTCTGGCCAAAAACATTCAGTACTTC. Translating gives CASTPSPEGLAKNIQYF.

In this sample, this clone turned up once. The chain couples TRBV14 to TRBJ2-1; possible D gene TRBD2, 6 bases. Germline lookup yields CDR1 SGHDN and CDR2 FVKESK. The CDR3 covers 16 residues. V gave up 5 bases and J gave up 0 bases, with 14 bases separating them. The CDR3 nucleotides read TGTGCCAGCAGCACGCGGGACTCCCCCTCCTACAATGAGCAGTTCTTC. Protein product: CASSTRDSPSYNEQFF.

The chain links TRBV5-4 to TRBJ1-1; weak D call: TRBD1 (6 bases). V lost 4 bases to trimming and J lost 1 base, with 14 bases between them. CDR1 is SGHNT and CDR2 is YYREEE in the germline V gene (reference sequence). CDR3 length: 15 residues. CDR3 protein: CASSGPDRENTEAFF. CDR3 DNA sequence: TGTGCCAGCAGCGGGCCGGACAGAGAGAACACTGAAGCTTTCTTT.

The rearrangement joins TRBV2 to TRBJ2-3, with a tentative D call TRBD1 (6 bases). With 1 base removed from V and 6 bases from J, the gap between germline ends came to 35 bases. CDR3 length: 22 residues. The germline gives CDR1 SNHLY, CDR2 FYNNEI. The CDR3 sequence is CASSEGAGAQVTPAQVRDTQYF. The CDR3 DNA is TGTGCCAGCAGTGAAGGGGCAGGGGCCCAAGTAACCCCCGCACAGGTGAGGGATACGCAGTATTTT. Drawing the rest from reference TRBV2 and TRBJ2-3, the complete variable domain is EPEVTQTPSHQVTQMGQEVILRCVPISNHLYFYWYRQILGQKVEFLVSFYNNEISEKSEIFDDQFSVERPDGSNFTLKIRSTKLEDSAMYFCASSEGAGAQVTPAQVRDTQYFGPGTRLTVL.